The subject of this entry is one TCR beta chain. Investigators isolated RNA and reverse transcribed it into cDNA to act as the sequencing template. Clones were read by immunoSEQ multiplex PCR, and TCRdb kept only the in-frame ones, dropping some. Of 150,000 to 200,000 clones in the sample, approximately 60% are singletons; the top ten hold 11% to 15%. The treatment denotes: oral pan-JAK inhibitor, 5-10 mg twice daily. The data belong to a study of CD8+ T cells in alopecia areata. This CDR3 is 14 amino acids long. CDR1 is GTSNPN, CDR2 SVGIG, per germline (reference sequence). V lost 1 base, J lost 7 bases, and 11 bases lay in between.

The V call is TRBV30, the J call TRBJ1-6, with D maybe TRBD1 (5 bases). This clonotype was obtained from a human donor with alopecia areata. Sequencing used CD4+ T cells sorted from blood, obtained at week 24, from a patient treated with tofacitinib. Here the CDR3 DNA reads TGTGCCTGGAGTGAGCGGGGGGGGAATTCACCCCTCCACTTT. It specifies CAWSERGGNSPLHF.